This note documents a single TCR beta chain sequence. Its antigen remains unidentified. Molecular barcoding with unique molecular identifiers was used for the TCRbeta library. MiXCR, applied by TCRdb to the PCR reads, yields one record per CDR3 protein. The sample yields a few hundred thousand distinct CDR3 sequences, approximately 24% seen once. The sample comes from a study of T-cell reconstitution after alpha-beta-depleted transplantation in children. This CDR3 contains 11 residues. V was trimmed by 5 bases and J by 4 bases, leaving 7 bases between them. CDR1 and CDR2 (germline): DFQATT, SNEGSKA (reference sequence). Study outcomes and limitations: Several hundred expanded graft clones reportedly supplied alpha-beta T cells about two months after transplant. A year post-transplant, T-cell counts and diversity derived mostly from newly produced T cells.

Sample: PBMCs, mostly from graft donor cells, taken 360 days after TCRalphabeta/CD19-depleted stem cell transplant. This clonotype originated in a female patient aged 2-15 years who had a stem cell transplant for congenital amegakaryocytic thrombocytopenia, so the T cells may come from the graft donor. This chain joins TRBV20-1 and TRBJ2-3, with D uncertain. The CDR3 bases are TGCAGTGCTGCAATGGCAGATACGCAGTATTTT. Encoded protein: CSAAMADTQYF.